The T cell receptor beta chain described here comes from a study of blood T cell repertoires in COVID-19. About the study: Sites across the United States, Italy and Spain contributed samples from acute and convalescent COVID-19. Sample material is recorded as cDNA or gDNA derived from T cells, B-cell-depleted T cells, or PBMCs.

Original analysis: Using reference gene primer amplification, nucleated cell counts were estimated. Clones were sequenced by immunoSEQ multiplex PCR, and TCRdb holds only the in-frame ones, with some missing. Clone size and the V and J calls come from that table; the DNA yielded D and trimming. The sample holds over 100,000 clones, 79% seen once. Input material: peripheral blood. The receptor's source is a woman aged 80 or over with acute or convalescent COVID-19.

CDR3 protein: CASRKQGANEKLFF. The CDR3 DNA follows: TGTGCCAGCAGAAAACAGGGGGCTAATGAAAAACTGTTTTTT. The chain is built from TRBV6-5 and TRBJ1-4, with TRBD1 matching 8 bases. Germline CDR1 is MNHEY and CDR2 is SVGAGI. The CDR3 is made up of 14 amino acids. Trimming removed 6 bases from V and 3 bases from J; junction bases left unmatched: 3.